The T cell receptor (beta chain) under discussion was sequenced for a study of blood T cell repertoires in COVID-19. The CDR3 contains 14 residues. Per germline, CDR1 KGHSY and CDR2 FQNENV. The V end was cut by 1 base, the J end by 4 bases, with 8 bases between. Profiling relied on immunoSEQ multiplex PCR, and the TCRdb table lists in-frame clones only, not all of them. The sample lists some 270,000 clones; around 93% were seen once. The specimen sequenced was PBMCs or T cells enriched from blood (not recorded which). The source of this sequence is a man between 40 and 49 years old who had been exposed to COVID-19. J is TRBJ1-5 and V is TRBV16; D is uncertain. The CDR3 DNA sequence: TGTGCCAGCAGCCAATTATCGGGTAATCAGCCCCAGCATTTT. Translated, it gives CASSQLSGNQPQHF.